In its sample, the clone carrying this T cell receptor (beta chain) was seen a few times. The antigen is undetermined. This entry belongs to a study of molecular identifiers for immune sequencing clone quantification. The study, taken as a whole, reports: Whereas naive cells kept under 1% of molecules in clones above 20 RNA copies, such clones held over 98% in effectors.

TCRdb ran MiXCR on the PCR reads and lists one entry per CDR3 protein. The sample carries about 640,000 distinct CDR3 sequences, nearly 20% recorded once. The CDR3 spans 15 residues. V was cut by 2 bases and J by 9 bases, with 20 bases left in between. Sorted naive CD8 T cells were those defined as CD8+CD4-CCR7+CD45RA+. This TCR was sampled from a human donor in good health. Some libraries in this study had Jurkat cell RNA spiked in. The rearrangement uses TRBV12-3 or TRBV12-4 and TRBJ2-7; perhaps TRBD1 as D (5 bases). The sample consisted of naive CD8+ T cells from blood, with Jurkat cell RNA spiked in. Subset: FACS-sorted CD8+CD4-CCR7+CD45RA+ naive T cells. The CDR3 loop reads CASSLPWAGNPLQYF. The CDR3 DNA sequence: TGTGCCAGCAGTTTACCCTGGGCAGGGAACCCTCTGCAGTACTTC.